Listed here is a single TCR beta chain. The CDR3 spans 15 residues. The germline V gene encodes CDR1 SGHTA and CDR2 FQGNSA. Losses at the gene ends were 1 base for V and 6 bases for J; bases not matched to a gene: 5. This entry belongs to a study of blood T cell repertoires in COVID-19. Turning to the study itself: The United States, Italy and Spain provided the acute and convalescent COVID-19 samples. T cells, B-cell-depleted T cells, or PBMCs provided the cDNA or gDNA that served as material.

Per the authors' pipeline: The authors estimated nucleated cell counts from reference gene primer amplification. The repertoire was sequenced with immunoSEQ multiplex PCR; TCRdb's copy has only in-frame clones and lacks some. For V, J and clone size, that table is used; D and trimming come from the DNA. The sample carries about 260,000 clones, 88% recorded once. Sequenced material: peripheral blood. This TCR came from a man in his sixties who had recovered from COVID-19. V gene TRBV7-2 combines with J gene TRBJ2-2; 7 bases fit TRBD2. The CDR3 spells CASSLVGGDPGELFF. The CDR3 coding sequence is TGTGCCAGCAGCTTAGTGGGGGGGGATCCCGGGGAGCTGTTTTTT.